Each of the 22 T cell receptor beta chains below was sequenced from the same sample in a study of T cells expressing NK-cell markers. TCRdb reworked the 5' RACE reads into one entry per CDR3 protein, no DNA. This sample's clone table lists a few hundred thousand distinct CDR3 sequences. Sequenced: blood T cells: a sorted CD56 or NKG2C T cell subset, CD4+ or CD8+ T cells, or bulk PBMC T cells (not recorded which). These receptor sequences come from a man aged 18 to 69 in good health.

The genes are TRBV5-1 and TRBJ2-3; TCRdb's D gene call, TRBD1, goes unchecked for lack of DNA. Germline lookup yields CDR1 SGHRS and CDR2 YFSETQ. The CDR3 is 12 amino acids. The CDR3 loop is CASSARDSPQYF.

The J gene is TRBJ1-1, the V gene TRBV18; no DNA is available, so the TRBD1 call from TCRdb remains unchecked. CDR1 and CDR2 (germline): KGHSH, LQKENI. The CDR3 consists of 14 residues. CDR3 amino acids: CASSRRGGLQEAFF.

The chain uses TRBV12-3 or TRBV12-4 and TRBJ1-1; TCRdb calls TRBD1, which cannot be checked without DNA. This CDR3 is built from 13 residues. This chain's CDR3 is CASTGQLNTEAFF.

The CDR3 sequence: CSAFFPDRGGETQYF. The V and J genes are TRBV20-1 and TRBJ2-5; TCRdb lists TRBD1, though no DNA is available to test this call. CDR3 length: 15 amino acids. Germline CDR1 DFQATT, CDR2 SNEGSKA (reference sequence).

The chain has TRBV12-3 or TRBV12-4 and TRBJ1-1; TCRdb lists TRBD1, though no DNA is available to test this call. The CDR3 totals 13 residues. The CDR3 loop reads CASSTGQHTEAFF.

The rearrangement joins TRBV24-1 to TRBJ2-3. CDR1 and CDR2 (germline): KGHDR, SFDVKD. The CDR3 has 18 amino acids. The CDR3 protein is CATSDLTFDTTSTDTQYF.

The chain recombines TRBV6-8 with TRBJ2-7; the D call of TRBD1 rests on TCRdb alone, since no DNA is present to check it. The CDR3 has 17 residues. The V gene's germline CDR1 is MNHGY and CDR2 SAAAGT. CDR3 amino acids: CASSYSQPGQGSYEQYF.

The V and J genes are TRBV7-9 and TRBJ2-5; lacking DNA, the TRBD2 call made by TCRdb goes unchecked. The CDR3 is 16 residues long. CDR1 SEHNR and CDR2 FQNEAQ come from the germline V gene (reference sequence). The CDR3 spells CASSVPTSGNQETQYF.

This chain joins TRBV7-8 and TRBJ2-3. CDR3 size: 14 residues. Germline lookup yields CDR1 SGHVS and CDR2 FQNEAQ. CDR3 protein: CASSPRESTDTQYF.

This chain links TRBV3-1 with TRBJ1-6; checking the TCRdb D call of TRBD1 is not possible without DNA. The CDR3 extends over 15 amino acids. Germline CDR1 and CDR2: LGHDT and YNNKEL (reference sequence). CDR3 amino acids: CASSPWTGDTAPLHF.

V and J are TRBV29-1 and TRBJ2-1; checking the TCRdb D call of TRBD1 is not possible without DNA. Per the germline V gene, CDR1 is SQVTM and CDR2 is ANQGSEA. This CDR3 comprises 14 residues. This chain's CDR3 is CLTMNGDSYNEQFF.

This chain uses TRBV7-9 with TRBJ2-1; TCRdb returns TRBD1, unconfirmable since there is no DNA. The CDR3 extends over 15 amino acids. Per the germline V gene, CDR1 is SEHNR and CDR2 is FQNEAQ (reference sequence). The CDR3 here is CASSTRGGARNEQFF.

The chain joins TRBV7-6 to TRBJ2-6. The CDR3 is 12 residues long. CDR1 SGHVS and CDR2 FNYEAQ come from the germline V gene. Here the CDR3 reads CASSSRTGVLTF.

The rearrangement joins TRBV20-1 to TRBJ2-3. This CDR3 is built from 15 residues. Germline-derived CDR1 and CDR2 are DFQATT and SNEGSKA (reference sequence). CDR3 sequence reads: CSARLLSTSTDTQYF.

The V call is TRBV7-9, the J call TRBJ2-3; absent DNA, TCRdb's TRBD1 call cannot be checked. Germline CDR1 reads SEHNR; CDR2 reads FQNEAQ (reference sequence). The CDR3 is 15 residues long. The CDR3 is CASSYAGTPTDTQYF.

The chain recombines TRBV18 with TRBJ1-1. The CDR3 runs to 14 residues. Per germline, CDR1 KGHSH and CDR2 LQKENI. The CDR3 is CASSPLPQLPEAFF.

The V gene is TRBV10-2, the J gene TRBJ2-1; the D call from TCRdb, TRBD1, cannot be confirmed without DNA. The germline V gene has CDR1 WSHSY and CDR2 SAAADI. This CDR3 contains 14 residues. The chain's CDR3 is CASSKRGADNEQFF.

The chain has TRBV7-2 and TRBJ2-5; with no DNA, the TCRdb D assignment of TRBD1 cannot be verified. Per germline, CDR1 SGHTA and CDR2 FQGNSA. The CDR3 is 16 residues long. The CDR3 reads CASSLASTGIGETQYF.

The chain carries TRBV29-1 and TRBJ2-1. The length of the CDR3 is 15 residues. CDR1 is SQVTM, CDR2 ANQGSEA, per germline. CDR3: CSVEDHRGLHNEQFF.

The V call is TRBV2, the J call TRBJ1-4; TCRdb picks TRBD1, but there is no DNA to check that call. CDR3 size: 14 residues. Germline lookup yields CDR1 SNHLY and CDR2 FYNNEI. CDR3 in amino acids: CASKIQGLREKLFF. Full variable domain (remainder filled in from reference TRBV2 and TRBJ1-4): EPEVTQTPSHQVTQMGQEVILRCVPISNHLYFYWYRQILGQKVEFLVSFYNNEISEKSEIFDDQFSVERPDGSNFTLKIRSTKLEDSAMYFCASKIQGLREKLFFGSGTQLSVL.

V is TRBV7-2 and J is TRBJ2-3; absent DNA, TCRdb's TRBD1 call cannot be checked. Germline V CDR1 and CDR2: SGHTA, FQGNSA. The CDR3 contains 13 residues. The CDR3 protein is CASSLAMGVTQYF.

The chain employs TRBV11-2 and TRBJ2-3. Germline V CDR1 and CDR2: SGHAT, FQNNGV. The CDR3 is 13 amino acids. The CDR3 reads CASSLDAAYKQYF. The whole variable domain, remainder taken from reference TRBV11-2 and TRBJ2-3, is EAGVAQSPRYKIIEKRQSVAFWCNPISGHATLYWYQQILGQGPKLLIQFQNNGVVDDSQLPKDRFSAERLKGVDSTLKIQPAKLEDSAVYLCASSLDAAYKQYFGPGTRLTVL.